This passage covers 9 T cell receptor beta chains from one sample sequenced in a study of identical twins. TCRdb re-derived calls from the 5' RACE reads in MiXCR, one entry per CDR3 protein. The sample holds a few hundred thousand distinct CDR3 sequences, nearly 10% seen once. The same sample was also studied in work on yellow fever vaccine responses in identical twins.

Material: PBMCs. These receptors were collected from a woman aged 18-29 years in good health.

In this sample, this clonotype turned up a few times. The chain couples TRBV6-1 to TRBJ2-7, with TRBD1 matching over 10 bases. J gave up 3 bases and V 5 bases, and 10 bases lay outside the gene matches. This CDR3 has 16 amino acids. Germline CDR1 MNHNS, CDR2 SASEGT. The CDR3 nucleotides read TGTGCCAGCAGTCCCCGGGACAGGGGCGTTTACTACGAGCAGTACTTC. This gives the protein CASSPRDRGVYYEQYF.

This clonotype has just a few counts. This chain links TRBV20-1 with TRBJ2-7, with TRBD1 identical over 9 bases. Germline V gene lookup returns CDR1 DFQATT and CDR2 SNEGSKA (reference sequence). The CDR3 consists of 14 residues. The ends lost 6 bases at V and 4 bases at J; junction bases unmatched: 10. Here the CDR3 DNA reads TGCAGTGCGCCCAGGACAGGGGTCTCGTACGAGCAGTACTTC. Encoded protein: CSAPRTGVSYEQYF.

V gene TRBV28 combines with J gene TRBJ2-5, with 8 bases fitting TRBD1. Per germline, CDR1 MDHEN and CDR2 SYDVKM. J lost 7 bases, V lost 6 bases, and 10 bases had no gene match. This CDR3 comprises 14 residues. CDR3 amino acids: CASRMDRATRTQYF. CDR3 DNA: TGTGCCAGCAGAATGGACAGGGCCACCCGGACCCAGTACTTC.

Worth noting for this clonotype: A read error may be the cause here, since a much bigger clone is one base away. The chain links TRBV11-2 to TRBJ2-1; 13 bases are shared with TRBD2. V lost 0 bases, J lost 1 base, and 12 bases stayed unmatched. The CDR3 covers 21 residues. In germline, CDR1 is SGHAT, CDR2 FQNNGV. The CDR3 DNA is TGTGCCAGCAGCTTAGAGGGCTCGACTAGCGGGAGGTCCCATTCCTACAATGAGCAGTTCTTC. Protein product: CASSLEGSTSGRSHSYNEQFF.

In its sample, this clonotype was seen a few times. CDR3 DNA sequence: TGTGCCTGGAGTTTAGGGGACCAATACGAGCAGTACTTC. Encoded protein: CAWSLGDQYEQYF. V is TRBV30 and J is TRBJ2-7; D is possibly TRBD1 or TRBD2 (5 bases each). The CDR3 has 13 residues. Per germline, CDR1 GTSNPN and CDR2 SVGIG (reference sequence). V was pared by 2 bases and J by 4 bases, with 12 bases between.

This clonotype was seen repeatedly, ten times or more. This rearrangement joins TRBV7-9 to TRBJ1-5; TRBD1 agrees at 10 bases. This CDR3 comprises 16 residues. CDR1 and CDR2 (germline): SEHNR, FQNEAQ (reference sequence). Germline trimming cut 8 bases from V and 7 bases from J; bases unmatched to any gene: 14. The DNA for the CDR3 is TGTGCCAGCGACTCTGGAGGGACAGGGGTTCGGCAGCCCCAGCATTTT. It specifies CASDSGGTGVRQPQHF. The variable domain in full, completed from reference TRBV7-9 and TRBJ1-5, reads DTGVSQNPRHKITKRGQNVTFRCDPISEHNRLYWYRQTLGQGPEFLTYFQNEAQLEKSRLLSDRFSAERPKGSFSTLEIQRTEQGDSAMYLCASDSGGTGVRQPQHFGDGTRLSIL.

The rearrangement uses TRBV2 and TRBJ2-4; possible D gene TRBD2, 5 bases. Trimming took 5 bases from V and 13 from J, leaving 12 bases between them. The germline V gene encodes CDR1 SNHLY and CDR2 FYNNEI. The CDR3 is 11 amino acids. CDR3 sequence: CASSRGPAQYF. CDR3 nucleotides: TGTGCCAGCAGTAGAGGGCCCGCACAGTACTTC.

CDR3 sequence (DNA): TGTGCCAGCAGTTACAAGCTAGCGGGGGCCTACACAGATACGCAGTATTTT. Translating gives CASSYKLAGAYTDTQYF. The chain uses TRBV6-2 or TRBV6-3 and TRBJ2-3, with 10 bases lining up with TRBD2. V shed 2 bases, J shed 2 bases, and the junction held 7 bases outside the gene matches. This CDR3 region has 17 residues. Germline loops: CDR1 MNHEY, CDR2 SVGEGT.

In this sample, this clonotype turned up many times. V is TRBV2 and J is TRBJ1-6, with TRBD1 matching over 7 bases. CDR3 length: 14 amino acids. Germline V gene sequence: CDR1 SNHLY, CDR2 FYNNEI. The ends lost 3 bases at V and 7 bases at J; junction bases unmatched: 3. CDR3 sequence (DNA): TGTGCCAGCAGTGAGGGGACAGTCAATTCACCCCTCCACTTT. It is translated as CASSEGTVNSPLHF.